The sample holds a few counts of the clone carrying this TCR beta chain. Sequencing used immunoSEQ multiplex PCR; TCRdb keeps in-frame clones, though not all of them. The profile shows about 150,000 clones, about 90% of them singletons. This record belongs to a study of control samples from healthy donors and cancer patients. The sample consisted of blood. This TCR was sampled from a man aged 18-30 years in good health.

CDR3 protein: CASSLVEGYYGYTF. CDR3 in DNA: TGTGCCAGCAGCTTAGTCGAGGGGTACTATGGCTACACCTTC. The V and J genes are TRBV7-9 and TRBJ1-2; weak D call: TRBD1 (5 bases). CDR1 SEHNR and CDR2 FQNEAQ come from the germline V gene (reference sequence). Trimming shortened V by 1 base and J by 3 bases, and 9 bases separated the two germline ends. CDR3 length: 14 residues.